This T cell receptor beta chain is drawn from a study of T cell responses to AZD1222 COVID-19 vaccine. This clone was seen a handful of times. Its antigen is undetermined. Overall study findings and caveats: A mostly white British donor set with more females was recruited, and clonal diversity was possibly underestimated. Every sample of the repertoires postdated the peak T cell response.

Some clones are missing from TCRdb's copy, which holds only in-frame ones; the method was immunoSEQ multiplex PCR. This table has 110,000 or so clones, approximately 88% appearing once. The CDR3 has 15 amino acids. This TCR derives from an adult who received the AZD1222 COVID-19 vaccine. The rearrangement uses TRBV12-2 and TRBJ1-3. TRBV12-2 is designated a pseudogene. The sequencing here drew on peripheral blood, taken 28 days after the second AZD1222 dose. CDR3 region: CASRLFMDSGNTIYF. The CDR3 DNA reads TGTGCAAGTCGCTTATTTATGGACTCTGGAAACACCATATATTTT.